This T cell receptor (beta chain) was found in a study of T-cell reconstitution after alpha-beta-depleted transplantation in children. This CDR3 is built from 20 residues. V dropped 4 bases and J dropped 1 base, with 29 bases sitting between them. Preparation of the TCRbeta library involved a method that used unique molecular identifiers. TCRdb re-derived calls from the PCR reads in MiXCR, one entry per CDR3 protein. The sample lists fewer than 400,000 distinct CDR3 sequences, about a fifth occurring once. This clonotype was seen many times. The rearrangement uses TRBV12-3 or TRBV12-4 and TRBJ2-7, with D possibly TRBD1 on 6 matching bases. The sample consisted of PBMCs from the stem cell graft donor, taken from the stem cell graft. The receptor's source is a human donor who donated a stem cell graft to a child with acute myeloid leukemia. CDR3 amino acids: CASSYGSGHELSGKSYEQYF. The CDR3 DNA follows: TGTGCCAGCAGTTATGGTTCGGGACACGAGTTGAGCGGCAAATCCTACGAGCAGTACTTC.